The 3 T cell receptor beta chains listed next were all sequenced from one sample in a study of T cells in Graves' hyperthyroidism and ophthalmopathy. RNA transcripts yielded amplified TCR beta CDR3 regions. Primed by the HTBI set, a first-round RT-PCR was run on the TCR CDR3. TCRdb recomputed calls from the multiplex PCR reads with MiXCR, one row per CDR3 protein. Seen here are some 98,000 distinct CDR3 sequences, around 42% observed once, and the top ten hold roughly a tenth. Sequenced: peripheral blood or thyroid tissue (not recorded which). These receptors all stem from a woman under 40 with Graves' hyperthyroidism.

This clonotype was found many times. One junction end does not reproduce the germline sequence, and a read error may be involved. This rearrangement joins TRBV7-7 to TRBJ2-7, with unresolved D. This CDR3 has 13 residues. CDR1 and CDR2 from the germline V gene are SSHAT and FNYEAQ (reference sequence). This chain's CDR3 is CASTLNDAWEQYF. The CDR3 bases are TGTGCTAGCACCCTAAACGACGCTTGGGAGCAGTACTTC.

The rearrangement joins TRBV11-3 to TRBJ1-2; D is unclear. Trimming cost V 4 bases and J 4 bases, with 13 bases left between them. The CDR3 totals 14 residues. In germline, CDR1 is SGHNT, CDR2 YENEEA. The CDR3 is CASSSTGIPYGYTF. The CDR3 DNA is TGTGCCAGCAGCTCCACCGGGATCCCCTATGGCTACACCTTC.

As concerns this clonotype: An end of the junction differs from the germline gene, which may be a read error. The chain joins TRBV28 to TRBJ1-4, with 7 bases lining up with TRBD1. Germline CDR1 MDHEN, CDR2 SYDVKM. This CDR3 region has 14 residues. In DNA, the CDR3 is TGTGCCAGCAGTTGGGACAGCCGGAATGAAAGACTGTTTTTT. Protein product: CASSWDSRNERLFF.